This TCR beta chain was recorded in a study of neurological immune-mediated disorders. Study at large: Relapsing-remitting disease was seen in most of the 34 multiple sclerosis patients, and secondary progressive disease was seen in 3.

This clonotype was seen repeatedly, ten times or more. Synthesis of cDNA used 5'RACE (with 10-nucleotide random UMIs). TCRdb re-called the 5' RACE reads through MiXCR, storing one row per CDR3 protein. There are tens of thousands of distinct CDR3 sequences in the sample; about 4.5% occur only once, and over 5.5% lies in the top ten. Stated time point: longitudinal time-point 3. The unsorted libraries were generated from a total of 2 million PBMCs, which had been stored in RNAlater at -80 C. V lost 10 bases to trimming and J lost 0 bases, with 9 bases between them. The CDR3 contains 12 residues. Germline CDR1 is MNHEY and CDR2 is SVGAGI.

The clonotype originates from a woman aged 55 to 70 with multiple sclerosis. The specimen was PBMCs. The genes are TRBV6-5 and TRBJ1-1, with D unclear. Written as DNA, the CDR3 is TGTGCCACCCAGCGCTTGAACACTGAAGCTTTCTTT. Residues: CATQRLNTEAFF.